There are many counts of the clone carrying this T cell receptor beta chain. Germline V gene data show CDR1 as LGHNT and CDR2 as FRNRAP. Trimming removed 7 bases from V and 8 bases from J, with 11 bases in between. There are 11 residues in the CDR3. The data are from a study of T cells in Graves' hyperthyroidism and ophthalmopathy. There were TCR beta CDR3 regions amplified from RNA transcripts. The HTBI primer set drove a first-round RT-PCR of the TCR CDR3. TCRdb re-analysed the multiplex PCR reads in MiXCR, keeping a single row per CDR3 protein. The sample carries around 520,000 distinct CDR3 sequences, roughly 25% recorded once. Pregnant or lactating patients were excluded, as were those with uncontrolled infection or other autoimmune disease. Diagnosis relied on clinical symptoms, serum thyroxine and TRAb, thyroid ultrasound and orbital computed tomography.

The rearrangement joins TRBV12-5 to TRBJ1-1; a possible D gene is TRBD1 (5 bases). This sequence was found in a woman in her thirties with Graves' ophthalmopathy. Sequencing was carried out using blood. CDR3 sequence (DNA): TGTGCTAGTGTCGCCGGGACCGAAGCTTTCTTT. Its protein product is CASVAGTEAFF.